This is a list of T cell receptor beta chains from one sample in a study of OX40 agonist ivuxolimab in advanced cancers. The protocol was immunoSEQ multiplex PCR, while the TCRdb copy is restricted to in-frame clones and leaves out a portion. The sample lists under 75,000 clones, roughly 91% occurring once. Sequences were derived from CD4+ or CD8+ T cells sorted from blood, sampled in a trial of the OX40 agonist ivuxolimab. The receptor set was obtained from an adult with an advanced solid tumor such as melanoma, head and neck, liver or kidney cancer. Both conserved end residues are part of each CDR3. D genes are given only for firm matches. Clone size is not always given. Where it is, it says once, few, many or a class for expanded clones.

j_gene | abundance | v_gene | d_gene | CDR3nt | CDR3aa
TRBJ2-1 | NA | TRBV18 | TRBD2 | TGTGCCAGCTCACTACTAGGGACTAGCGAAAATGAGCAGTTCTTC | CASSLLGTSENEQFF
TRBJ1-2 | once | TRBV5-4 | NA | TGTGCCAGCAGCCCGAGCACAGGATTTAACTATGGCTACACCTTC | CASSPSTGFNYGYTF
TRBJ1-6 | few | TRBV9 | TRBD1 | TGTGCCAGCAGCCCTGGACAGGGAGGATCACCCCTCCACTTT | CASSPGQGGSPLHF
TRBJ1-5 | NA | TRBV19 | NA | TGTGCCAGTAGTATAGATCGGGGGATTAATCAGCCCCAGCATTTT | CASSIDRGINQPQHF
TRBJ2-3 | once | TRBV6-5 | NA | TGTGCCAGCAGTTTCCACAGAGTATCTAGCACAGATACGCAGTATTTT | CASSFHRVSSTDTQYF
TRBJ2-5 | NA | TRBV2 | NA | TGTGCCAGCAGTGCGGTCCAAGAGACCCAGTACTTC | CASSAVQETQYF
TRBJ2-3 | once | TRBV7-8 | NA | TGTGCCAGCAGCTTAGGAACACGGGGAGATACGCAGTATTTT | CASSLGTRGDTQYF
TRBJ2-2 | NA | TRBV6-5 | NA | TGTGCCAGCGTATCCTACACCGGGGAGCTGTTTTTT | CASVSYTGELFF
TRBJ1-6 | few | TRBV7-2 | NA | TGTGCCAGCAGCTTAGAAGGGGAAGGTTCACCCCTCCACTTT | CASSLEGEGSPLHF
TRBJ1-4 | NA | TRBV2 | TRBD1 | TGTGCCAGCTCCACCGACAGGGGCAATGAAAAACTGTTTTTT | CASSTDRGNEKLFF
TRBJ2-2 | NA | TRBV5-1 | NA | TGCGCCAGCAGCTCCACGACAGGCTTGAACACCGGGGAGCTGTTTTTT | CASSSTTGLNTGELFF
TRBJ2-1 | NA | TRBV6-5 | TRBD2 | TGTGCCAGCAGTTCCCGGGGGACTAGCGGGAGACATGAGCAGTTCTTC | CASSSRGTSGRHEQFF
TRBJ1-5 | NA | TRBV28 | NA | TGTGCCAGCAGGACTAGCAATCAGCCCCAGCATTTT | CASRTSNQPQHF
TRBJ1-2 | NA | TRBV5-4 | NA | TGTGCCAGCAGCATACAGGGATCCTATGGCTACACCTTC | CASSIQGSYGYTF
TRBJ1-2 | NA | TRBV14 | NA | TGTGCCAGCAGCCAAGACAGGGCCTGGGGGGCATACACCTTC | CASSQDRAWGAYTF
TRBJ2-5 | NA | TRBV7-2 | TRBD1 | TGTGCCAGCAGCTCCTCGGGACAGGCGAGGGAGACCCAGTACTTC | CASSSSGQARETQYF
TRBJ2-5 | NA | TRBV7-2 | NA | TGTGCCAGCAGTCAAGCGGAGACCCAGTACTTC | CASSQAETQYF
TRBJ2-2 | NA | TRBV4-3 | NA | TGCGCCAGCAGCCAACAGGGTTCCGGGGAGCTGTTTTTT | CASSQQGSGELFF
TRBJ1-1 | NA | TRBV6-4 | NA | TGTGCCAGCAGTGTTTCTCCGAACACTGAAGCTTTCTTT | CASSVSPNTEAFF
TRBJ2-4 | NA | TRBV6-5 | NA | TGTGCCAGCAGTTCCGGTGTGCCCAAAAACATTCAGTACTTC | CASSSGVPKNIQYF
TRBJ2-3 | few | TRBV19 | TRBD2 | TGTGCCAGTAGCTCCCGGGGTAGCGGGGGTGTAGATACGCAGTATTTT | CASSSRGSGGVDTQYF
TRBJ2-7 | NA | TRBV7-2 | TRBD2 | TGTGCCAGCAGCTTAGCGATGAGCGGGGGTGCCGAGCAGTACTTC | CASSLAMSGGAEQYF
TRBJ1-2 | NA | TRBV7-9 | TRBD1 | TGTGCCAGCAGCTTAGGGGAACGACAGGGAAACTATGGCTACACCTTC | CASSLGERQGNYGYTF
TRBJ2-7 | NA | TRBV19 | TRBD2 | TGTGCCAGTAGTATAGCTCCTAGCGGCTCCTACGAGCAGTACTTC | CASSIAPSGSYEQYF
TRBJ2-1 | NA | TRBV5-8 | NA | TGTGCCAGCAGCTTGAGTACAGGGACGTACTACAATGAGCAGTTCTTC | CASSLSTGTYYNEQFF
TRBJ2-7 | NA | TRBV19 | NA | TGTGCCAGTCGTAGTGGGGCGGGGCAGTACGAGCAGTACTTC | CASRSGAGQYEQYF
TRBJ1-1 | NA | TRBV19 | TRBD1 | TGTGCCAGTAGTATTATTGGGACAGGGGGCACTGAAGCTTTCTTT | CASSIIGTGGTEAFF
TRBJ1-5 | NA | TRBV30 | NA | TGTGCCTGGAGGAAGGGGGGCGTTGGACCCCAGCATTTT | CAWRKGGVGPQHF
TRBJ1-1 | NA | TRBV5-1 | NA | TGCGCCAGCAGGTCAAGCGTGAACACTGAAGCTTTCTTT | CASRSSVNTEAFF
TRBJ2-3 | once | TRBV10-2 | TRBD2 | TGCGCCAGCAGTGAAACGGGCGGGGGGGGCCCGGATACGCAGTATTTT | CASSETGGGGPDTQYF
TRBJ2-2 | NA | TRBV28 | NA | TGTGCCAGCAGCCGAAGTCGCATCGGGGAGCTGTTTTTT | CASSRSRIGELFF
TRBJ2-2 | NA | TRBV18 | NA | TGTGCCAGCTCACCACCCGAGTATGCGACCGGGGAGCTGTTTTTT | CASSPPEYATGELFF
TRBJ1-1 | once | TRBV6-6 | NA | TGTGCCAGCAGTCATGGGCCGAACACTGAAGCTTTCTTT | CASSHGPNTEAFF
TRBJ1-4 | NA | TRBV18 | NA | TGTGCCAGCTCACAGGGGGCTAATGAAAAACTGTTTTTT | CASSQGANEKLFF
TRBJ2-2 | NA | TRBV19 | TRBD1 | TGTGCCAGTAGTACCACGATCCCCGGGACAGGGGGGTCCGGGGAGCTGTTTTTT | CASSTTIPGTGGSGELFF
TRBJ2-7 | few | TRBV6-1 | NA | TGTGCCAGCAGTGAGTATCGTCCCGTGCGAGCGGCGGCGGCCCAATTTACGCAGTACTTC | CASSEYRPVRAAAAQFTQYF
TRBJ2-7 | NA | TRBV7-9 | TRBD1 | TGTGCCAGCAGCCTGTACTCCGGGACAGGGGGCTACGAGCAGTACTTC | CASSLYSGTGGYEQYF
TRBJ2-1 | NA | TRBV28 | TRBD1 | TGTGCCAGCAGTCCGGGACAGGGTACTCCGAATGAGCAGTTCTTC | CASSPGQGTPNEQFF
TRBJ2-3 | NA | TRBV7-2 | NA | TGTGCCAGCAGCTTGGACAGACGCCGCACAGATACGCAGTATTTT | CASSLDRRRTDTQYF
TRBJ2-2 | NA | TRBV11-3 | TRBD1 | TGTGCCAGCAGCTCTGATGGGACAGCTAACACCGGGGAGCTGTTTTTT | CASSSDGTANTGELFF
TRBJ2-2 | NA | TRBV9 | NA | TGTGCCAGCAGCGTAGGGGCAGGGAGGTACACCGGGGAGCTGTTTTTT | CASSVGAGRYTGELFF
TRBJ1-1 | once | TRBV5-6 | NA | TGTGCCAGCAGCTTATATGACAGAAACACTGAAGCTTTCTTT | CASSLYDRNTEAFF
TRBJ1-4 | NA | TRBV6-5 | NA | TGTGCCAGCAGACCCCTAACATCAGGAAATGAAAAACTGTTTTTT | CASRPLTSGNEKLFF
TRBJ2-2 | once | TRBV18 | TRBD2 | TGTGCCAGCTCACCAGGACTAGTGGGGAACACCGGGGAGCTGTTTTTT | CASSPGLVGNTGELFF
TRBJ2-2 | NA | TRBV4-2 | TRBD2 | TGTGCCAGCAGCCGAGAACTAGCGGGGAACACCGGGGAGCTGTTTTTT | CASSRELAGNTGELFF
TRBJ2-7 | NA | TRBV6-5 | NA | TGTGCCAGCAGTTACAGGCAGGGCTACGAGCAGTACTTC | CASSYRQGYEQYF
TRBJ1-6 | once | TRBV21-1 | NA | TGTGCCAGCAGCACTCGGGGACAGGGGAGGAGGGCACCCCTCCACTTT | CASSTRGQGRRAPLHF
TRBJ2-7 | NA | TRBV29-1 | TRBD1 | TGCAGCGGGACAGGGTCGGGATACGAGCAGTACTTC | CSGTGSGYEQYF
TRBJ2-7 | NA | TRBV5-4 | NA | TGTGCCAGCAGTTTGGCCCAGGGCGGCCCCTACGAGCAGTACTTC | CASSLAQGGPYEQYF
TRBJ2-5 | NA | TRBV11-2 | NA | TGTGCCAGCAGCCAGGCCTGGGGGGCCGGGGAGACCCAGTACTTC | CASSQAWGAGETQYF
TRBJ1-2 | NA | TRBV19 | NA | TGTGCCAGTAGTTATGACAGGAGCTTATATGGCTACACCTTC | CASSYDRSLYGYTF
TRBJ2-1 | NA | TRBV19 | NA | TGTGCCAGTAGTATCGGAAGCGCCAGAAGCTCCTACAATGAGCAGTTCTTC | CASSIGSARSSYNEQFF
TRBJ2-7 | NA | TRBV9 | TRBD2 | TGTGCCAGCAGCGTAGAAGAGCGGGAGGTAGACGAGCAGTACTTC | CASSVEEREVDEQYF
TRBJ2-5 | NA | TRBV6-1 | NA | TGTGCCAGCAGCGACAGGAGGGAGACCCAGTACTTC | CASSDRRETQYF
TRBJ1-1 | few | TRBV30 | NA | TGTGCCTGGAGTAGAGGGATGAACACTGAAGCTTTCTTT | CAWSRGMNTEAFF
TRBJ1-4 | NA | TRBV7-2 | TRBD1 | TGTGCCAGCAGCTTTTCCGGGACAGCTGATGAAAAACTGTTTTTT | CASSFSGTADEKLFF
TRBJ1-1 | NA | TRBV11-2 | NA | TGTGCCAGCAGCTTACCAGAGAACACTGAAGCTTTCTTT | CASSLPENTEAFF
TRBJ2-2 | NA | TRBV30 | NA | TGTGCTTCGCCAACGAACACCGGGGAGCTGTTTTTT | CASPTNTGELFF
TRBJ1-5 | NA | TRBV7-2 | NA | TGTGCCAGCAGCTTAGTGAGCGAGGGGACCCAGCATTTT | CASSLVSEGTQHF
TRBJ1-6 | once | TRBV18 | NA | TGTGCCAGCTCACCGGGGGAGAGATCACCCCTCCACTTT | CASSPGERSPLHF